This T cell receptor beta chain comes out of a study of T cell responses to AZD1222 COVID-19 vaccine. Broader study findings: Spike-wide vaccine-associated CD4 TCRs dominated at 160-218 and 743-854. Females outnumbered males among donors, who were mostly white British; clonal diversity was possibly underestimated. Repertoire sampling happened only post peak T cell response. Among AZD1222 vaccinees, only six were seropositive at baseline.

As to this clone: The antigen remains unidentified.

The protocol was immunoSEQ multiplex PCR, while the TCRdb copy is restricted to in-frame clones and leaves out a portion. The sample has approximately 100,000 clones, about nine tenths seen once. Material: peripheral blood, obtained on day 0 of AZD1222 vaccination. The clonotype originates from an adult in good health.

In DNA, the CDR3 is TGTGCCAGCTCACCGTCTAGCGAGAACACCGGGGAGCTGTTTTTT. It specifies CASSPSSENTGELFF. The rearrangement joins TRBV18 to TRBJ2-2; D may be TRBD2 (6 bases). The ends were cut back, 3 bases at V and 1 base at J, with 9 bases in the middle. CDR1 is KGHSH and CDR2 is LQKENI in the germline V gene. CDR3 length: 15 residues.